The sequence of this T cell receptor beta chain was determined in a study of low-dose radiotherapy and immunotherapy resistance in tumors. Whole-study context: For Cohort 1, fractions of 0.5 Gy were given every 2 weeks, reaching 6.5 Gy overall. Patients took aspirin 300 mg by mouth once daily. This continued for four cycles, starting on cycle 1 day 1.

The table lists this clonotype with many counts. The CDR3 extends over 12 amino acids. V dropped 4 bases and J dropped 16 bases, with 14 bases sitting between them. Germline CDR1 is SEHNR and CDR2 is FQNEAQ (reference sequence). Both TCRalpha and TCRbeta chains were reverse transcribed with V-gene-specific primers. TCRs were amplified for 15 to 20 PCR cycles with a constant-region primer and V-primer adapter. mRNA, after isolation, was amplified by in vitro transcription. TCRdb re-analysed the reads in MiXCR, keeping a single row per CDR3 protein. The data show about 39,000 distinct CDR3 sequences, roughly 28% seen once. Described time point: before trial treatment. Administered to the donors were nivolumab, ipilimumab, aspirin, low-dose cyclophosphamide and low-dose radiotherapy.

The V gene is TRBV7-9, the J gene TRBJ1-6; no reliable D call. The sequence was collected from a male donor with gallbladder cancer. This specimen consisted of PBMCs, obtained before treatment. Here the CDR3 DNA reads TGTGCCAGCAGCTCTGAGCGGTTGCGTCTCCACTTT. Translating gives CASSSERLRLHF.